One sample yielded the 17 T cell receptor beta chains listed below, sequenced in a study of PD-1 blockade in classical Hodgkin lymphoma. The assay was immunoSEQ multiplex PCR, and TCRdb's table has in-frame clones only and misses some. The sample records about 97,000 clones, approximately 80% being singletons. Each patient's relapse followed autologous stem cell transplantation, and brentuximab vedotin exposure varied. Source: peripheral blood mononuclear cells (PBMCs), taken at baseline. The receptors were sampled from a human donor with classical Hodgkin lymphoma.

On this clone itself: The same CDR3 is also encoded by other DNA sequences in this sample. This rearrangement joins TRBV6-5 to TRBJ2-3, with TRBD2 matching over 9 bases. Germline CDR1 and CDR2: MNHEY and SVGAGI. V trimming: 0 bases; J trimming: 6 bases; junction bases outside the gene matches: 4. The CDR3 runs to 15 residues. CDR3 bases: TGTGCCAGCAGTTACTCTGCGGGAGGGGCGGATACGCAGTATTTT. Protein: CASSYSAGGADTQYF.

The chain uses TRBV6-1 and TRBJ2-4; 9 nucleotides match TRBD2. The CDR3 runs to 13 residues. Trimming at V came to 10 bases and at J to 5 bases, leaving 6 bases not matched to a gene. Per the germline V gene, CDR1 is MNHNS and CDR2 is SASEGT. DNA for the CDR3: TGTGCCACCCGACTAGCGGCGGAAAACATTCAGTACTTC. Its translation: CATRLAAENIQYF.

The genes are TRBV6-1 and TRBJ2-2; weak D call: TRBD2 (5 bases). The germline V gene has CDR1 MNHNS and CDR2 SASEGT. V was shortened by 7 bases and J by 7 bases, with 10 bases between the two germline ends. This CDR3 has 12 residues. DNA for the CDR3: TGTGCCAGCACGGCGGCGGGCGGGGAGCTGTTTTTT. The encoded protein is CASTAAGGELFF.

J is TRBJ1-2 and V is TRBV9; 7 bases fit TRBD1. This CDR3 is built from 13 residues. CDR1 SGDLS and CDR2 YYNGEE come from the germline V gene. J was trimmed by 7 bases and V by 4 bases; bases with no gene match: 7. The CDR3, as DNA: TGTGCCAGCAGCCCGCAGACAGGGACTGGCTACACCTTC. Translation: CASSPQTGTGYTF.

This chain uses TRBV7-2 with TRBJ2-7; 7 positions match TRBD1. The CDR3 covers 16 residues. With 8 bases clipped from V and 3 bases from J, the junction kept 16 bases outside the gene matches. CDR1 SGHTA and CDR2 FQGNSA come from the germline V gene. CDR3 DNA sequence: TGTGCCAGCCAAACTACTATGACAGGGCTAGGCTACGAGCAGTACTTC. Amino acid sequence: CASQTTMTGLGYEQYF.

The chain is built from TRBV19 and TRBJ1-1; TRBD1 aligns across 7 bases. The V gene's germline CDR1 is LNHDA and CDR2 SQIVND (reference sequence). The CDR3 length is 14 residues. Trimming removed 5 bases from V and 5 bases from J; junction bases left unmatched: 8. The CDR3 here is CASSQQGRRTEAFF. The CDR3 DNA follows: TGTGCCAGTAGTCAACAGGGGCGACGGACTGAAGCTTTCTTT. Filled out from reference TRBV19 and TRBJ1-1, the complete variable domain reads DGGITQSPKYLFRKEGQNVTLSCEQNLNHDAMYWYRQDPGQGLRLIYYSQIVNDFQKGDIAEGYSVSREKKESFPLTVTSAQKNPTAFYLCASSQQGRRTEAFFGQGTRLTVV.

The J gene is TRBJ2-1, the V gene TRBV29-1; 7 positions agree with TRBD1. Germline V gives CDR1 SQVTM, CDR2 ANQGSEA. Unmatched junction bases numbered 11, after V lost 2 bases and J lost 4 bases. The CDR3 is 16 amino acids. The CDR3 DNA is TGCAGCGTTGAATCGCCCCCAAAGGGGGCTTACAATGAGCAGTTCTTC. It specifies CSVESPPKGAYNEQFF.

The chain carries TRBV4-1 and TRBJ2-3; TRBD1 or TRBD2 may be the D gene (5 bases each). V lost 1 base to trimming and J lost 8 bases, with 19 bases between them. The CDR3 contains 16 residues. Germline values: CDR1 MGHRA, CDR2 YSYEKL. The CDR3 spells CASSQVLGPLFSTQYF. The CDR3 DNA follows: TGCGCCAGCAGCCAAGTTTTGGGACCGCTTTTTAGTACGCAGTATTTT.

The gene calls are TRBV27 and TRBJ2-2, with unresolved D. Germline assignment: CDR1 MNHEY and CDR2 SMNVEV (reference sequence). This CDR3 has 15 amino acids. V was pared by 0 bases and J by 7 bases, with 12 bases between. The DNA for the CDR3 is TGTGCCAGCAGTTTATCCCTGGGATTGGGCGGGGAGCTGTTTTTT. This sequence encodes CASSLSLGLGGELFF.

The V gene is TRBV9, the J gene TRBJ2-3; either TRBD1 or TRBD2 may supply D (7 bases each). Deletions cut 3 bases from V and 0 bases from J, with 14 bases between. Germline assignment: CDR1 SGDLS and CDR2 YYNGEE. There are 16 residues in the CDR3. Here the CDR3 reads CASSAGGGPSTDTQYF. Here the CDR3 DNA reads TGTGCCAGCAGCGCAGGGGGAGGGCCGAGCACAGATACGCAGTATTTT.

This sequence joins TRBV11-1 and TRBJ1-2; weak D call: TRBD1 (5 bases). Looked up from germline, CDR1 is SGHAT and CDR2 is FQDESV (reference sequence). The CDR3 extends over 16 amino acids. Trimming took 5 bases from V and 0 from J, leaving 16 bases between them. The CDR3 sequence: CASSPREGLTNYGYTF. In DNA, the CDR3 is TGTGCCAGCAGCCCCCGGGAGGGGCTAACTAACTATGGCTACACCTTC.

This rearrangement joins TRBV5-5 to TRBJ2-7; 11 bases agree with TRBD2. CDR3 length: 16 amino acids. Germline lookup yields CDR1 SGHKS and CDR2 YYEKEE (reference sequence). V lost 5 bases, J lost 6 bases, and 13 bases stayed unmatched. For the CDR3, the DNA is TGTGCCAGCAGACTCCTTCCCACTAGCGGGAGAATCGAGCAGTACTTC. It yields the protein CASRLLPTSGRIEQYF. Using reference TRBV5-5 and TRBJ2-7 for the parts outside the CDR3, the full variable domain is DAGVTQSPTHLIKTRGQQVTLRCSPISGHKSVSWYQQVLGQGPQFIFQYYEKEERGRGNFPDRFSARQFPNYSSELNVNALLLGDSALYLCASRLLPTSGRIEQYFGPGTRLTVT.

The chain links TRBV9 to TRBJ2-1, with 12 bases that match TRBD2. V was pared by 4 bases and J by 6 bases, with 8 bases of the junction left unmatched. CDR1 and CDR2 from the germline V gene are SGDLS and YYNGEE. The CDR3 loop spans 16 amino acids. The CDR3 loop reads CASSPRLAGEGNEQFF. CDR3 DNA: TGTGCCAGCAGCCCTCGACTAGCGGGAGAGGGCAATGAGCAGTTCTTC.

The chain is built from TRBV7-6 and TRBJ2-3; the match to TRBD2 covers 14 bases. CDR1 and CDR2 (germline): SGHVS, FNYEAQ. The CDR3 contains 18 residues. J was trimmed by 4 bases and V by 2 bases; bases with no gene match: 8. CDR3 amino acids: CASSLRLAGGPRADTQYF. The CDR3 DNA is TGTGCCAGCAGCTTAAGACTAGCGGGAGGGCCTAGGGCAGATACGCAGTATTTT.

The rearrangement links TRBV7-9 to TRBJ1-1, with D hard to call. This CDR3 contains 14 residues. Trimming cost V 2 bases and J 4 bases, with 11 bases left between them. Germline V lookup: CDR1 SEHNR, CDR2 FQNEAQ (reference sequence). The CDR3 DNA follows: TGTGCCAGCAGCTTACCGATACGGGGCACTGAAGCTTTCTTT. Protein product: CASSLPIRGTEAFF.

In this sample, this clone turned up a few times. This chain links TRBV7-6 with TRBJ1-3; no definite D call. This CDR3 is 14 amino acids long. V dropped 5 bases and J dropped 3 bases, with 11 bases sitting between them. Per the germline V gene, CDR1 is SGHVS and CDR2 is FNYEAQ. CDR3 amino acids: CASSPLGGGNTIYF. Here the CDR3 DNA reads TGTGCCAGCAGCCCCCTCGGCGGTGGAAACACCATATATTTT.

The chain uses TRBV27 and TRBJ2-1, with 12 bases fitting TRBD2. CDR1 and CDR2 from the germline V gene are MNHEY and SMNVEV (reference sequence). The CDR3 covers 20 residues. With V trimmed by 5 bases and J by 5 bases, 19 bases remained unmatched. The CDR3 DNA reads TGTGCCAGCAGTCAAGGGACAGGGACTAGAAGACTAGCGGGGGACAATGAGCAGTTCTTC. Protein product: CASSQGTGTRRLAGDNEQFF.